Presented here are 13 T cell receptor beta chains from one specimen sequenced in a study of read filtering for tumor transcriptome and immune sequencing. The library was built from about 400 ng RNA with molecular barcoded adaptors for alpha/delta and beta/gamma chains. TCRdb re-called the reads with MiXCR, one entry per CDR3 protein. The table includes roughly 38,000 distinct CDR3 sequences, around 15% detected once. Sample: a population of CD138-negative cells sorted from bone marrow. The receptors here all came from a donor aged 40 or over with multiple myeloma.

This clonotype was observed many times. The chain recombines TRBV9 with TRBJ2-1; 12 bases are a match to TRBD2. Trimming took 0 bases from V and 6 from J; bases not matched to a gene: 4. This CDR3 region has 16 residues. Per germline, CDR1 SGDLS and CDR2 YYNGEE. In DNA, the CDR3 is TGTGCCAGCAGCGTAGATGAGACTAGCGGGAGCAATGAGCAGTTCTTC. Amino acid sequence: CASSVDETSGSNEQFF.

Details on this clonotype: This clone may be a read error of a much larger clone one base away. The V gene is TRBV29-1, the J gene TRBJ2-2; possibly TRBD2 for D (6 bases). Per the germline V gene, CDR1 is SQVTM and CDR2 is ANQGSEA. The CDR3 has 13 residues. This CDR3 is CSVRRAGTRELFF. The CDR3, as DNA: TGCAGCGTAAGGAGGGCGGGCACCCGGGAGCTGTTTTTT.

This clonotype was detected only once. A read error may produce the germline difference seen at one junction end. V is TRBV27 and J is TRBJ1-2; D not resolved. The CDR3 contains 14 residues. Germline V CDR1 and CDR2: MNHEY, SMNVEV (reference sequence). The CDR3 DNA follows: TGTGCCAGCAGTGTCGACGGATCTCAACTCGCCTTAGCGTTC. This encodes CASSVDGSQLALAF.

This clonotype has a count of ten or more. The rearrangement links TRBV15 to TRBJ2-3; 10 bases line up with TRBD2. The V gene's germline CDR1 is LNHNV and CDR2 YYDKDF (reference sequence). Unmatched junction bases numbered 2, after V lost 3 bases and J lost 2 bases. The CDR3 covers 15 residues. The CDR3 coding sequence is TGTGCCACCAGCAGCGGACTAGCGGACACAGATACGCAGTATTTT. As protein: CATSSGLADTDTQYF.

This clonotype appeared many times. As DNA, the CDR3 is TGTGCCAGCAGCTTAGCCCCCCTAGCGGGGGGCAGAGATACGCAGTATTTT. Translation: CASSLAPLAGGRDTQYF. The V call is TRBV11-2, the J call TRBJ2-3, with TRBD2 matching over 11 bases. This CDR3 has 17 residues. CDR1 and CDR2 (germline): SGHAT, FQNNGV. Trimming took 1 base from V and 5 from J; bases not matched to a gene: 8.

This clonotype was seen ten or more times. The V gene is TRBV5-5, the J gene TRBJ1-2; D gene uncertain. V lost 4 bases to trimming and J lost 3 bases, with 16 bases between them. The CDR3 loop spans 15 amino acids. From germline, CDR1 is SGHKS and CDR2 YYEKEE (reference sequence). The CDR3 nucleotides are TGTGCCAGCAGCCCCCCTGGAGCAGAAGACTATGGCTACACCTTC. Amino acids: CASSPPGAEDYGYTF. Full variable domain (outside the CDR3, taken from reference TRBV5-5 and TRBJ1-2): DAGVTQSPTHLIKTRGQQVTLRCSPISGHKSVSWYQQVLGQGPQFIFQYYEKEERGRGNFPDRFSARQFPNYSSELNVNALLLGDSALYLCASSPPGAEDYGYTFGSGTRLTVV.

This clonotype was recorded many times. The genes are TRBV30 and TRBJ1-4; D ambiguous. Deletions cut 2 bases from V and 0 bases from J, with 7 bases between. Germline-derived CDR1 and CDR2 are GTSNPN and SVGIG (reference sequence). This CDR3 is built from 14 residues. The CDR3 here is CAWSHGPTNEKLFF. The CDR3 DNA reads as TGTGCCTGGAGTCATGGGCCAACTAATGAAAAACTGTTTTTT. Full variable domain (rest looked up from reference TRBV30 and TRBJ1-4): SQTIHQWPATLVQPVGSPLSLECTVEGTSNPNLYWYRQAAGRGLQLLFYSVGIGQISSEVPQNLSASRPQDRQFILSSKKLLLSDSGFYLCAWSHGPTNEKLFFGSGTQLSVL.

This clonotype was seen many times. The J gene is TRBJ2-2, the V gene TRBV28; a weak D match, TRBD1 (6 bases). The V gene's germline CDR1 is MDHEN and CDR2 SYDVKM. V was shortened by 5 bases and J by 2 bases, with 21 bases between the two germline ends. This CDR3 is built from 18 residues. The CDR3 is CASSQFGVTGHNTGELFF. The CDR3 coding sequence is TGTGCCAGCAGTCAGTTTGGGGTCACAGGGCACAACACCGGGGAGCTGTTTTTT.

The rearrangement links TRBV7-9 to TRBJ2-5; 8 nucleotides align to TRBD1. This CDR3 is built from 13 residues. Germline-derived CDR1 and CDR2 are SEHNR and FQNEAQ (reference sequence). J lost 4 bases, V lost 4 bases, and 2 bases had no gene match. The CDR3 DNA reads as TGTGCCAGCAGCTCCAGGGGGCCAGAGACCCAGTACTTC. Amino acids: CASSSRGPETQYF.

Notes on this clonotype: A much bigger clone sits one base away, suggesting this may be a read error. The conserved closing phenylalanine or tryptophan is absent in this CDR3, likely reflecting a read error. The chain joins TRBV19 to TRBJ2-6, with D possibly called TRBD1 or TRBD2 (5 bases each). Germline V gene sequence: CDR1 LNHDA, CDR2 SQIVND (reference sequence). Trimming took 8 bases from V and 4 from J, leaving 21 bases between them. This CDR3 comprises 17 residues. CDR3 sequence reads: CASAILGTTPGANVLTS. The CDR3 region has the DNA TGTGCCAGTGCAATTTTAGGGACGACCCCCGGGGCCAACGTCCTGACTTCC.

This clonotype showed up many times. V is TRBV4-1 and J is TRBJ1-1; D gene uncertain. Trimming took off 4 bases at V and 0 bases at J, with 15 bases between the two ends. There are 16 residues in the CDR3. Germline V gene data show CDR1 as MGHRA and CDR2 as YSYEKL. The CDR3 DNA is TGCGCCAGCAGCCGCGGGGAGGCCGTTGTGAACACTGAAGCTTTCTTT. It codes for CASSRGEAVVNTEAFF.

This clonotype has ten or more counts. The V and J genes are TRBV7-2 and TRBJ2-1, with D unclear. The germline CDR1 and CDR2 sequences are SGHTA and FQGNSA. V lost 0 bases and J lost 1, with 4 bases in between. The CDR3 extends over 14 amino acids. The CDR3 DNA is TGTGCCAGCAGCTTAGCGGGGTCCTACAATGAGCAGTTCTTC. Amino acids: CASSLAGSYNEQFF.

With regard to this clonotype: With a much larger clone just one base away, this may be a read error. The chain links TRBV4-1 to TRBJ2-1, with unresolved D. The CDR3 contains 12 residues. Germline lookup yields CDR1 MGHRA and CDR2 YSYEKL. The CDR3 is CASSPTWDEQLF. DNA for the CDR3: TGCGCCAGCAGCCCGACTTGGGATGAGCAGCTCTTC.